Included here is one TCR beta chain sequence, with context. Antigen: not known. The data are from a study of human thymus T cells. General observations from the study: The authors found apparently biased V and J gene usage in thymic and blood repertoires.

CDR1 and CDR2 (germline): MDHEN, SYDVKM. Trimming removed 6 bases from V and 7 bases from J; junction bases left unmatched: 5. This CDR3 comprises 13 residues. Samples came from healthy Finnish infants during open corrective cardiac surgery. Only four of the eight donors provided an approximately 0.5-1 mL blood sample. No fixed cell number was used; all available blood leukocytes supplied DNA. Method: immunoSEQ multiplex PCR; TCRdb's copy keeps in-frame clones and lacks some. The sample includes about 44,000 clones, 85% to 95% seen only once; the top ten take about 0.12%. The receptor comes from a boy younger than two with a congenital heart defect but otherwise immunologically healthy. The J gene is TRBJ2-7, the V gene TRBV28; 11 nucleotides agree with TRBD1. The sequencing input was blood. The CDR3 spells CASSGQGAGEQYF. In DNA, the CDR3 is TGTGCCAGCAGCGGACAGGGGGCGGGGGAGCAGTACTTC.